This passage covers 16 T cell receptor beta chains from one sample sequenced in a study of T cell responses to AZD1222 COVID-19 vaccine. Method: immunoSEQ multiplex PCR; TCRdb's copy keeps in-frame clones and lacks some. The sample gives approximately 99,000 clones, around 84% of which show up once; about 3.5% is in the top ten. Sequenced material: peripheral blood, taken on day 0 of AZD1222 vaccination. These receptors were taken from an adult in good health.

The CDR3 bases are TGTGCCAGCAGCCGGTGGGACAGTAACACCGGGGAGCTGTTTTTT. Amino acid sequence: CASSRWDSNTGELFF. The chain uses TRBV5-6 and TRBJ2-2; 7 nucleotides align to TRBD1. The ends lost 4 bases at V and 2 bases at J; junction bases unmatched: 5. Germline CDR1 reads SGHDT; CDR2 reads YYEEEE. CDR3 length: 15 residues.

This clone was seen a few times. The genes are TRBV30 and TRBJ2-7; tentatively, D is TRBD1 (5 bases). This CDR3 region has 11 residues. Germline lookup yields CDR1 GTSNPN and CDR2 SVGIG (reference sequence). Trimming took 5 bases from V and 7 from J, leaving 12 bases between them. Here the CDR3 reads CAWAPYREQYF. The CDR3 DNA follows: TGTGCCTGGGCGCCCTACAGGGAGCAGTACTTC. Full variable domain (missing parts from reference TRBV30 and TRBJ2-7): SQTIHQWPATLVQPVGSPLSLECTVEGTSNPNLYWYRQAAGRGLQLLFYSVGIGQISSEVPQNLSASRPQDRQFILSSKKLLLSDSGFYLCAWAPYREQYFGPGTRLTVT.

The chain joins TRBV6-6 to TRBJ2-5, with D perhaps assigned TRBD1 or TRBD2 (5 bases each). CDR1 is MNHNY and CDR2 is SVGAGI in the germline V gene (reference sequence). V was shortened by 8 bases and J by 4 bases, with 17 bases between the two germline ends. The length of the CDR3 is 14 residues. The CDR3 region is CASWQGPIGETQYF. The CDR3 DNA follows: TGTGCCAGCTGGCAGGGACCTATAGGAGAGACCCAGTACTTC.

The CDR3 sequence: CASSIGGQGSGYTF. For the CDR3, the DNA is TGTGCCAGTAGTATCGGGGGACAGGGGTCTGGCTACACCTTC. The chain is built from TRBV19 and TRBJ1-2, with 10 bases lining up with TRBD1. V was pared by 3 bases and J by 7 bases, with 5 bases of the junction left unmatched. Germline assignment: CDR1 LNHDA and CDR2 SQIVND (reference sequence). CDR3 length: 14 amino acids.

This clone was counted between two and nine times. This chain joins TRBV5-1 and TRBJ2-3; D possibly corresponds to TRBD2 (6 bases). CDR3 size: 15 residues. Trimming removed 3 bases at V and 2 bases at J, with 13 bases between. The V gene's germline CDR1 is SGHRS and CDR2 YFSETQ. The CDR3, as DNA: TGCGCCAGCAGCTGGTCGCGGGGCGACACAGATACGCAGTATTTT. Residues: CASSWSRGDTDTQYF. Variable domain in full (rest from reference TRBV5-1 and TRBJ2-3): KAGVTQTPRYLIKTRGQQVTLSCSPISGHRSVSWYQQTPGQGLQFLFEYFSETQRNKGNFPGRFSGRQFSNSRSEMNVSTLELGDSALYLCASSWSRGDTDTQYFGPGTRLTVL.

The V and J genes are TRBV6-5 and TRBJ1-2; 9 nucleotides match TRBD1. The germline gives CDR1 MNHEY, CDR2 SVGAGI. The CDR3 loop spans 15 amino acids. The ends lost 6 bases at V and 1 base at J; junction bases unmatched: 6. The CDR3, as DNA: TGTGCCAGCAGGCCCCGGACAGGGGATAACTATGGCTACACCTTC. Amino acid sequence: CASRPRTGDNYGYTF.

The chain employs TRBV11-3 and TRBJ2-6, with no clear D. V was clipped by 4 bases and J by 2 bases, with 12 bases between them. Germline V gene lookup returns CDR1 SGHNT and CDR2 YENEEA. The CDR3 contains 16 residues. The CDR3 here is CASSSARVPGANVLTF. As DNA, the CDR3 is TGTGCCAGCAGCTCTGCCCGGGTCCCTGGGGCCAACGTCCTGACTTTC.

In DNA, the CDR3 is TGTGCCAGCAGTTCCCTAGGAAACTACGAGCAGTACTTC. Translation: CASSSLGNYEQYF. The gene calls are TRBV3-1 (or the pseudogene TRBV3-2) and TRBJ2-7; D call uncertain. The CDR3 contains 13 residues. Germline V lookup: CDR1 LGHDT, CDR2 YNNKEL (reference sequence). Trimming stripped 6 bases from V and 3 bases from J, with 12 bases between.

The CDR3, as DNA: TGTGCCAGCACCCTAGGGGGGCAAAGCTCCTACGAGCAGTACTTC. This translates into CASTLGGQSSYEQYF. The chain combines TRBV28 with TRBJ2-7; D may correspond to TRBD1 or TRBD2 (6 bases each). The length of the CDR3 is 15 residues. V dropped 7 bases and J dropped 0 bases, with 16 bases sitting between them. CDR1 is MDHEN, CDR2 SYDVKM, per germline. Using reference TRBV28 and TRBJ2-7 for the parts outside the CDR3, the full variable domain is DVKVTQSSRYLVKRTGEKVFLECVQDMDHENMFWYRQDPGLGLRLIYFSYDVKMKEKGDIPEGYSVSREKKERFSLILESASTNQTSMYLCASTLGGQSSYEQYFGPGTRLTVT.

The chain carries TRBV3-1 (or the pseudogene TRBV3-2) and TRBJ1-5; D ambiguous. V gave up 1 base and J gave up 3 bases, with 7 bases separating them. Germline-derived CDR1 and CDR2 are LGHDT and YNNKEL (reference sequence). The CDR3 loop spans 14 amino acids. The CDR3 DNA is TGTGCCAGCAGCCAAGTACCCATCAATCAGCCCCAGCATTTT. Translated, it gives CASSQVPINQPQHF.

The rearrangement joins TRBV18 to TRBJ1-1; 7 bases are shared with TRBD1. The CDR3 length is 14 residues. Germline CDR1 KGHSH, CDR2 LQKENI. Germline trimming cut 5 bases from V and 7 bases from J; bases unmatched to any gene: 10. The CDR3 nucleotides read TGTGCCAGCTCAGCCCGACGGGGGGACAGTGAAGCTTTCTTT. This sequence encodes CASSARRGDSEAFF.

The chain employs TRBV29-1 and TRBJ1-4; D unresolved. The CDR3 spans 11 residues. V was trimmed by 7 bases and J by 8 bases, leaving 11 bases between them. Germline assignment: CDR1 SQVTM and CDR2 ANQGSEA. The DNA of the CDR3 is TGCAGCGCCGCCGCGATGGAAAAACTGTTTTTT. Its translation is CSAAAMEKLFF.

The chain is built from TRBV5-1 and TRBJ1-3, with D unclear. Trimming took off 0 bases at V and 0 bases at J, with 19 bases between the two ends. CDR3 length equals 19 residues. CDR1 and CDR2 (germline): SGHRS, YFSETQ. The CDR3 bases are TGCGCCAGCAGCTTGGCGACATCACTTGGCATGAGCTCTGGAAACACCATATATTTT. It codes for CASSLATSLGMSSGNTIYF.

J is TRBJ2-3 and V is TRBV11-3; tentatively, D is TRBD1 (6 bases). Germline V CDR1 and CDR2: SGHNT, YENEEA. Deletions cut 5 bases from V and 1 base from J, with 13 bases between. The CDR3 loop spans 15 amino acids. In DNA form, the CDR3 reads TGTGCCAGCAGCCATGGACAGTCGGGCACAGATACGCAGTATTTT. This codes for CASSHGQSGTDTQYF.

The gene calls are TRBV5-1 and TRBJ2-7, with D perhaps matching TRBD2 (6 bases). The CDR3 runs 13 residues. Per germline, CDR1 SGHRS and CDR2 YFSETQ. V was clipped by 0 bases and J by 3 bases, with 7 bases between them. The CDR3 protein is CASSLGLVYEQYF. DNA for the CDR3: TGCGCCAGCAGCTTGGGACTAGTCTACGAGCAGTACTTC.

The rearrangement joins TRBV15 to TRBJ2-3; 7 positions agree with TRBD2. CDR3 length: 17 residues. V lost 0 bases and J lost 6; bases outside the gene matches: 12. CDR1 and CDR2 from the germline V gene are LNHNV and YYDKDF (reference sequence). CDR3 nucleotide sequence: TGTGCCACCAGCAGAGATACGAGTGGGGGGGAGGCTGATACGCAGTATTTT. The encoded protein is CATSRDTSGGEADTQYF.